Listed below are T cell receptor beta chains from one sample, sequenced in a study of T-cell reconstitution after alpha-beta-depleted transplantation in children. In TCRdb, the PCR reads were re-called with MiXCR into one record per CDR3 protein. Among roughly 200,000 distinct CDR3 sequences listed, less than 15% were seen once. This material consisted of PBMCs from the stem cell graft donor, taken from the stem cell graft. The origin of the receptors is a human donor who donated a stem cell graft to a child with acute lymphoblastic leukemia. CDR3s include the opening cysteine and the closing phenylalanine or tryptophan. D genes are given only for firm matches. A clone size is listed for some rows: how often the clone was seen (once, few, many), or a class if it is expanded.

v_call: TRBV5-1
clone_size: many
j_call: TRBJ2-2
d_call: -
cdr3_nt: TGCGCCAGCAGGGCCGCTAGCGAGACCGGGGAGCTGTTTTTT
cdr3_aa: CASRAASETGELFF

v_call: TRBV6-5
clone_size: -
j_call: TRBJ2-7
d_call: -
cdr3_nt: TGTGCCAGCAGTTACTCTGGCAACTACGAGCAGTACTTC
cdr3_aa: CASSYSGNYEQYF

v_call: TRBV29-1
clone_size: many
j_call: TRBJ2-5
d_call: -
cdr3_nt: TGCAGCGTTGTGAGTTTCCGGGAGACCCAGTACTTC
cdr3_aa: CSVVSFRETQYF

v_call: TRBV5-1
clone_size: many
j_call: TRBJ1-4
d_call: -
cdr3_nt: TGCGCCAGCAGCCGAGAGGACAGAAAGGACGAAAAACTGTTTTTT
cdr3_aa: CASSREDRKDEKLFF

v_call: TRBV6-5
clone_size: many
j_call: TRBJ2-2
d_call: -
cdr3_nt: TGTGCCAGCAGTTCCGGGACCCCCTTAAGGACCGGGGAGCTGTTTTTT
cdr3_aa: CASSSGTPLRTGELFF

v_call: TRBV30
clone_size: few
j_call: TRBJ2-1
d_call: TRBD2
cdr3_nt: TGTGCCTGGAGTTTAGGGCGTCTAGCGGACTACAATGAGCAGTTCTTC
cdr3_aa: CAWSLGRLADYNEQFF

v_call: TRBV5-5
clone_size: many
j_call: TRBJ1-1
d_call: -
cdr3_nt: TGTGCCAGCGGTGAGCCGAACACTGAAGCTTTCTTT
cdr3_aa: CASGEPNTEAFF

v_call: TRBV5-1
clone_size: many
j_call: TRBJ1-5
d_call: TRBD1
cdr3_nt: TGCGCCAGCAGCGTGGGGACAGCCAATCAGCCCCAGCATTTT
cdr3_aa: CASSVGTANQPQHF

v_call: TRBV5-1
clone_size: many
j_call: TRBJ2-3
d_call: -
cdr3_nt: TGCGCCAGCAGCTTGCGTGCGGGGTCGCCCCGGGATACGCAGTATTTT
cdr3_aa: CASSLRAGSPRDTQYF

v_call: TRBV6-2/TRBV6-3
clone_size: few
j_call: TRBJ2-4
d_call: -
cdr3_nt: TGTGCCAGCAGTTACGAGTCTGGAGCCAAAAACATTCAGTACTTC
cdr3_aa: CASSYESGAKNIQYF

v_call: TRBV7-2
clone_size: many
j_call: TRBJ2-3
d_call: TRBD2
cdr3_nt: TGTGCCAGCAGACGGACAACAGGGACTAGCGGGACAGATACGCAGTATTTT
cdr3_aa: CASRRTTGTSGTDTQYF

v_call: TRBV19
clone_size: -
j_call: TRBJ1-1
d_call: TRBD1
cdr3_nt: TGTGCCAGTAGTATAAGAGGAGGGACAGAAAAAGCTTTCTTT
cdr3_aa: CASSIRGGTEKAFF

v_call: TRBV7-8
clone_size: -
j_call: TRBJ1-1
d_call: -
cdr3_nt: TGTGCCAGCAGCGCATTACAGGCGGGGGACACTGAAGCTTTCTTT
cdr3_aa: CASSALQAGDTEAFF

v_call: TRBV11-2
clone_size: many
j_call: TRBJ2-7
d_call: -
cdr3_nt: TGTGCCAGCAGCTTAATACGTTGGGACTACGAGCAGTACTTC
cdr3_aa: CASSLIRWDYEQYF

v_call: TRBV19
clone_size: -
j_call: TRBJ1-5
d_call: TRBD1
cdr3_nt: TGTGCCAGTAGTATCAGCAGGGGGCAGAATCAGCCCCAGCATTTT
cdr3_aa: CASSISRGQNQPQHF

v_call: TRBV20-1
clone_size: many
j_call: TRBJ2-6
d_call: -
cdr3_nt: TGCAGTGCTAGAGGGGGATCTCCTGGGGCCAACGTCCTGACTTTC
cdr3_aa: CSARGGSPGANVLTF

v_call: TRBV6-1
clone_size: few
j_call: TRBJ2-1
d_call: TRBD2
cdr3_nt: TGTGCCAGCAGTGAAATGAGTAGCGGGAGCGGTGAGCAGTTCTTC
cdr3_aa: CASSEMSSGSGEQFF

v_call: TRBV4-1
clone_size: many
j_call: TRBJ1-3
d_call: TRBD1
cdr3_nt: TGCGCCAGCAGCCGGGGGACAGGGGAAGGGCCAGGAAACACCATATATTTT
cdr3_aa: CASSRGTGEGPGNTIYF

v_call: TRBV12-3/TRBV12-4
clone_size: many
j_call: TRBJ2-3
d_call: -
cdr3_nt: TGTGCCAGCAGTTTTCTAGTCTCCGGGACAGATACGCAGTATTTT
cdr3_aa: CASSFLVSGTDTQYF

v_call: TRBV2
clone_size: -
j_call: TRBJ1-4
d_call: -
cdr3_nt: TGTGCCAGCAGTGAATCCGGACTAACTAATGAAAAACTGTTTTTT
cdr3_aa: CASSESGLTNEKLFF

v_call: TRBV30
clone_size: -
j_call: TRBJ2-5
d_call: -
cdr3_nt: TGTGCCTGGAGTGTACGGGTCGGAAATCAAGAGACCCAGTACTTC
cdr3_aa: CAWSVRVGNQETQYF

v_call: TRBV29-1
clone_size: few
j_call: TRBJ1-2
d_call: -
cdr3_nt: TGCAGCGTTGAGGGGGGACAACCTTGGTATGGCTACACCTTC
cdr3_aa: CSVEGGQPWYGYTF

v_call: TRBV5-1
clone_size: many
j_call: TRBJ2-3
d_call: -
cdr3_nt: TGCGCCAGCGGTCTGGGACCCGGAGATACGCAGTATTTT
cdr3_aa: CASGLGPGDTQYF

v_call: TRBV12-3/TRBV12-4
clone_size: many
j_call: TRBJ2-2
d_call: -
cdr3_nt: TGTGCCAGCAGACCGCCCGGAGCCTATAACACCGGGGAGCTGTTTTTT
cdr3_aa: CASRPPGAYNTGELFF

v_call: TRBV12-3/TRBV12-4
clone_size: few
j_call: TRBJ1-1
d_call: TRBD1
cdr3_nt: TGTGCCAGCAGTTTTAACAGGGGGCCCGACACTGAAGCTTTCTTT
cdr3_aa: CASSFNRGPDTEAFF

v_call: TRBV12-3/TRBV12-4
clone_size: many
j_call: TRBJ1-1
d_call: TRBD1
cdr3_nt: TGTGCCAGCAGTTTAGTTAGGACAGGGGACTCTGAAGCTTTCTTT
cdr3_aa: CASSLVRTGDSEAFF

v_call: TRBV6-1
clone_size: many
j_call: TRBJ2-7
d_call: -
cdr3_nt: TGTGCCAGCAGCAGGACAGTGGATTTCGAGCAGTACTTC
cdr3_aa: CASSRTVDFEQYF

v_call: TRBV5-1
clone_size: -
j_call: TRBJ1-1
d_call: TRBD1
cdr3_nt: TGCGCCAGCAGCTTGCAAACAGGGGTTGGCCTAATGAACACTGAAGCTTTCTTT
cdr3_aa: CASSLQTGVGLMNTEAFF

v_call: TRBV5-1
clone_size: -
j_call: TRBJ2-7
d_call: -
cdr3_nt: TGCGCCAGCATGGGGTCCTACGAGCAGTACTTC
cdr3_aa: CASMGSYEQYF